The clone carrying this T cell receptor beta chain was counted ten times or more. What it binds is unknown. The CDR3 spans 12 residues. With 6 bases removed from V and 13 bases from J, the gap between germline ends came to 18 bases. Germline CDR1 MDHEN, CDR2 SYDVKM. The sample originates from a study of shared clonotypes between healthy human individuals. Study results and limitations: Large sequencing depth failed to make sorted-subset sequencing complete, rarefaction showed. Clonotypes shared by all four donors outscored non-shared clonotypes in generation probability.

Caucasian adults residing in Nashville, Tennessee made up all the donors. The DNA input per sorted-subset replicate PCR was 200 ng, corresponding to 25,000 to 30,000 T cell genomes. Measured with immunoSEQ multiplex PCR; TCRdb has only the in-frame clones, and not every one. The sample contains under 80,000 clones, about 65% of which appear only once. Sequencing was performed on memory CD8+ T cells sorted from blood. Subset given: CD45RO+ cells pooled with CCR7-negative TemRA cells. The J gene is TRBJ1-2, the V gene TRBV28; D not certain. This receptor was taken from a man aged 25 to 40 in good health. The CDR3 coding sequence is TGTGCCAGCAGGTTACCTCAAGGACCTACCACCTTC. The encoded protein is CASRLPQGPTTF.